This is a list of T cell receptor beta chains from one sample in a study of identical twins. A single record per CDR3 protein comes from TCRdb applying MiXCR to the 5' RACE reads. The data show about 530,000 distinct CDR3 sequences, with around 24% seen just once and around 0.5% held by the top ten. In addition, the sample was reused for a study of yellow fever vaccine responses in identical twins.

The sample comprised CD4+ T cells sorted from blood. Receptors were obtained from a young woman in good health. Both conserved end residues are part of each CDR3. The order of the fields is clone size, J gene, D gene, V gene, CDR3 DNA, CDR3 protein. The D gene is left open where the match is weak. The size entry is marked missing in some rows and otherwise reads once, few, many or a size class.

clone_size: few; j_call: TRBJ2-1; d_call: TRBD2; v_call: TRBV2; cdr3_nt: TGTGCCAGCAGTGAGCGACTAGCGGGAGGTGAGCAGTTCTTC; cdr3_aa: CASSERLAGGEQFF
clone_size: few; j_call: TRBJ2-2; d_call: .; v_call: TRBV20-1; cdr3_nt: TGCAGTGCCTACACAGGGAACACCGGGGAGCTGTTTTTT; cdr3_aa: CSAYTGNTGELFF
clone_size: .; j_call: TRBJ2-3; d_call: TRBD2; v_call: TRBV20-1; cdr3_nt: TGCAGTGCTCAAAGCGGGGGGGCATTTCCAGCGCAGTATTTT; cdr3_aa: CSAQSGGAFPAQYF
clone_size: few; j_call: TRBJ1-1; d_call: .; v_call: TRBV20-1; cdr3_nt: TGCAGTGCTAGCGTTTTTGGGGGGACATCCAAGGACACTGAAGCTTTCTTT; cdr3_aa: CSASVFGGTSKDTEAFF
clone_size: .; j_call: TRBJ2-3; d_call: TRBD1; v_call: TRBV4-1; cdr3_nt: TGCGCCAGCAGCCAAGATTTGGCAGGGGGCATGGATACGCAGTATTTT; cdr3_aa: CASSQDLAGGMDTQYF
clone_size: .; j_call: TRBJ1-1; d_call: .; v_call: TRBV20-1; cdr3_nt: TGCAGTGCTAGAGAACAGACGTCTCAGAACACTGAAGCTTTCTTT; cdr3_aa: CSAREQTSQNTEAFF
clone_size: .; j_call: TRBJ1-2; d_call: .; v_call: TRBV21-1; cdr3_nt: TGTGCCAGCACCTCCTTATGGAGAGACGGGACGGACTTCATGGGCTACACCTTC; cdr3_aa: CASTSLWRDGTDFMGYTF
clone_size: .; j_call: TRBJ1-6; d_call: .; v_call: TRBV3-1; cdr3_nt: TGTGCCAGCAGCCCTTGGGACAAGGGGTATAATTCACCCCTCCACTTT; cdr3_aa: CASSPWDKGYNSPLHF
clone_size: few; j_call: TRBJ1-2; d_call: TRBD1; v_call: TRBV20-1; cdr3_nt: TGCAGTGCTAGTGGGCACAGGGGGGACTATGGCTACACCTTC; cdr3_aa: CSASGHRGDYGYTF
clone_size: many; j_call: TRBJ1-1; d_call: .; v_call: TRBV5-1; cdr3_nt: TGCGCCAGCAGCTTCTCACAGAACACTGAAGCTTTCTTT; cdr3_aa: CASSFSQNTEAFF
clone_size: few; j_call: TRBJ1-2; d_call: TRBD1; v_call: TRBV6-1; cdr3_nt: TGTGCCAGCAGTGGACAGGGGTACTATGGCTACACCTTC; cdr3_aa: CASSGQGYYGYTF
clone_size: .; j_call: TRBJ2-7; d_call: .; v_call: TRBV15; cdr3_nt: TGTGCCACCAGCAGAGAAGCTCAACCCTCCTACGAGCAGTACTTC; cdr3_aa: CATSREAQPSYEQYF
clone_size: .; j_call: TRBJ2-3; d_call: .; v_call: TRBV27; cdr3_nt: TGTGCCAGCAGACAACTGGATTGGCGGGGAGATACGCAGTATTTT; cdr3_aa: CASRQLDWRGDTQYF
clone_size: many; j_call: TRBJ1-4; d_call: .; v_call: TRBV12-3/TRBV12-4; cdr3_nt: TGTGCCAGCAACTCGGGCAGGGGCGGTGAAAAACTGTTTTTT; cdr3_aa: CASNSGRGGEKLFF
clone_size: .; j_call: TRBJ2-1; d_call: TRBD2; v_call: TRBV20-1; cdr3_nt: TGCAGTGCTAGATCCGGGACTAGCGGAAACAATGAGCAGTTCTTC; cdr3_aa: CSARSGTSGNNEQFF
clone_size: few; j_call: TRBJ1-3; d_call: .; v_call: TRBV11-2; cdr3_nt: TGTGCCAGCAGCCCGGACCGGACGAGCTCTGGAAACACCATATATTTT; cdr3_aa: CASSPDRTSSGNTIYF
clone_size: few; j_call: TRBJ1-3; d_call: TRBD1; v_call: TRBV20-1; cdr3_nt: TGCAGTGCTGTAACAGGGGTGGGTGGAAACACCATATATTTT; cdr3_aa: CSAVTGVGGNTIYF
clone_size: .; j_call: TRBJ1-1; d_call: .; v_call: TRBV29-1; cdr3_nt: TGCAGCGTTGAAAGCCCTGTGAACACTGAAGCTTTCTTT; cdr3_aa: CSVESPVNTEAFF
clone_size: .; j_call: TRBJ2-5; d_call: TRBD1; v_call: TRBV5-1; cdr3_nt: TGCGCCAGCAGCTCCAAGGACAGGGGTGGTTTCGAGCTCTTATCCCAGGAGACCCAGTACTTC; cdr3_aa: CASSSKDRGGFELLSQETQYF
clone_size: .; j_call: TRBJ2-3; d_call: .; v_call: TRBV20-1; cdr3_nt: TGCAGTGCTAGAGATACTCCCTGGCTAGCCGGCACAGATACGCAGTATTTT; cdr3_aa: CSARDTPWLAGTDTQYF
clone_size: few; j_call: TRBJ1-4; d_call: .; v_call: TRBV7-9; cdr3_nt: TGTGCCAGCAGCTTTGCGGAGATTAATGAAAAACTGTTTTTT; cdr3_aa: CASSFAEINEKLFF
clone_size: once; j_call: TRBJ2-1; d_call: .; v_call: TRBV28; cdr3_nt: TGTGCCAGCAGTCCTAGAATACCGGGGGTAAATGAGCAGTTCTTC; cdr3_aa: CASSPRIPGVNEQFF
clone_size: .; j_call: TRBJ1-6; d_call: .; v_call: TRBV6-1; cdr3_nt: TGTGCCAGCAGTGCCTGGGGCAGCATCTATTCACCCCTCCACTTT; cdr3_aa: CASSAWGSIYSPLHF
clone_size: .; j_call: TRBJ1-1; d_call: .; v_call: TRBV6-5; cdr3_nt: TGTGCCAGCTGTATACCCCGGGATATGGATGAAGCTTTCTTT; cdr3_aa: CASCIPRDMDEAFF
clone_size: .; j_call: TRBJ2-2; d_call: TRBD2; v_call: TRBV6-4; cdr3_nt: TGTGCCAGCGAGCGGGGCCTGAACACCGGGGAGCTGTTTTTT; cdr3_aa: CASERGLNTGELFF
clone_size: few; j_call: TRBJ2-3; d_call: TRBD1; v_call: TRBV7-9; cdr3_nt: TGTGCCAGCAGCCCCCGGGCAGGGGGTTTGACAGATACGCAGTATTTT; cdr3_aa: CASSPRAGGLTDTQYF
clone_size: few; j_call: TRBJ1-2; d_call: .; v_call: TRBV7-2; cdr3_nt: TGTGCCAGCAGCTTAAGTGGGACATTTAACTATGGCTACACCTTC; cdr3_aa: CASSLSGTFNYGYTF
clone_size: .; j_call: TRBJ2-3; d_call: .; v_call: TRBV6-1; cdr3_nt: TGTGCCAGCAGTGACCCCGTCCGCCGCTCAACAGATACGCAGTATTTT; cdr3_aa: CASSDPVRRSTDTQYF
clone_size: .; j_call: TRBJ2-1; d_call: TRBD1; v_call: TRBV15; cdr3_nt: TGTGCCACCAGCAGAGAGGGCAGGGGGAACTACAATGAGCAGTTCTTC; cdr3_aa: CATSREGRGNYNEQFF
clone_size: .; j_call: TRBJ2-4; d_call: .; v_call: TRBV3-1; cdr3_nt: TGTGCCAGCAGCCAAGATGGGACCTCGATTTCCGTTAACATTCAGTACTTC; cdr3_aa: CASSQDGTSISVNIQYF
clone_size: .; j_call: TRBJ2-2; d_call: TRBD1; v_call: TRBV27; cdr3_nt: TGTGCCAGCAGGCGGCAGGGGGCTTCGGGGGAGCTGTTTTTT; cdr3_aa: CASRRQGASGELFF
clone_size: .; j_call: TRBJ1-3; d_call: .; v_call: TRBV15; cdr3_nt: TGTGCCACCAGCAGAGATCAAGTCAGGGCTGGAAACACCATATATTTT; cdr3_aa: CATSRDQVRAGNTIYF